This T cell receptor beta chain was recorded in a study of shared clonotypes between healthy human individuals. Assay execution proceeded at the deep level. Each cell subset's genomic DNA was divided evenly among several immunoSEQ plates. Sequencing was performed with immunoSEQ multiplex PCR; in TCRdb, only in-frame clones are kept and a portion is missing. The table shows approximately 1,000,000 clones, with around three quarters occurring only once. Unmatched junction bases numbered 9, after V lost 4 bases and J lost 4 bases. Germline-derived CDR1 and CDR2 are SEHNR and FQNEAQ (reference sequence). The CDR3 has 15 residues. This clone was seen once.

The V gene is TRBV7-9, the J gene TRBJ1-1, with TRBD1 matching over 7 bases. Sequenced input: memory CD4+ T cells from PBMCs. Subset given: CD45RA-negative fraction. The receptor was derived from a young man in good health. Some clones in this sample may be carry-over from other donors' samples. CDR3 loop: CASSSGQAMFTEAFF. For the CDR3, the DNA is TGTGCCAGCAGCTCCGGACAGGCCATGTTCACTGAAGCTTTCTTT.